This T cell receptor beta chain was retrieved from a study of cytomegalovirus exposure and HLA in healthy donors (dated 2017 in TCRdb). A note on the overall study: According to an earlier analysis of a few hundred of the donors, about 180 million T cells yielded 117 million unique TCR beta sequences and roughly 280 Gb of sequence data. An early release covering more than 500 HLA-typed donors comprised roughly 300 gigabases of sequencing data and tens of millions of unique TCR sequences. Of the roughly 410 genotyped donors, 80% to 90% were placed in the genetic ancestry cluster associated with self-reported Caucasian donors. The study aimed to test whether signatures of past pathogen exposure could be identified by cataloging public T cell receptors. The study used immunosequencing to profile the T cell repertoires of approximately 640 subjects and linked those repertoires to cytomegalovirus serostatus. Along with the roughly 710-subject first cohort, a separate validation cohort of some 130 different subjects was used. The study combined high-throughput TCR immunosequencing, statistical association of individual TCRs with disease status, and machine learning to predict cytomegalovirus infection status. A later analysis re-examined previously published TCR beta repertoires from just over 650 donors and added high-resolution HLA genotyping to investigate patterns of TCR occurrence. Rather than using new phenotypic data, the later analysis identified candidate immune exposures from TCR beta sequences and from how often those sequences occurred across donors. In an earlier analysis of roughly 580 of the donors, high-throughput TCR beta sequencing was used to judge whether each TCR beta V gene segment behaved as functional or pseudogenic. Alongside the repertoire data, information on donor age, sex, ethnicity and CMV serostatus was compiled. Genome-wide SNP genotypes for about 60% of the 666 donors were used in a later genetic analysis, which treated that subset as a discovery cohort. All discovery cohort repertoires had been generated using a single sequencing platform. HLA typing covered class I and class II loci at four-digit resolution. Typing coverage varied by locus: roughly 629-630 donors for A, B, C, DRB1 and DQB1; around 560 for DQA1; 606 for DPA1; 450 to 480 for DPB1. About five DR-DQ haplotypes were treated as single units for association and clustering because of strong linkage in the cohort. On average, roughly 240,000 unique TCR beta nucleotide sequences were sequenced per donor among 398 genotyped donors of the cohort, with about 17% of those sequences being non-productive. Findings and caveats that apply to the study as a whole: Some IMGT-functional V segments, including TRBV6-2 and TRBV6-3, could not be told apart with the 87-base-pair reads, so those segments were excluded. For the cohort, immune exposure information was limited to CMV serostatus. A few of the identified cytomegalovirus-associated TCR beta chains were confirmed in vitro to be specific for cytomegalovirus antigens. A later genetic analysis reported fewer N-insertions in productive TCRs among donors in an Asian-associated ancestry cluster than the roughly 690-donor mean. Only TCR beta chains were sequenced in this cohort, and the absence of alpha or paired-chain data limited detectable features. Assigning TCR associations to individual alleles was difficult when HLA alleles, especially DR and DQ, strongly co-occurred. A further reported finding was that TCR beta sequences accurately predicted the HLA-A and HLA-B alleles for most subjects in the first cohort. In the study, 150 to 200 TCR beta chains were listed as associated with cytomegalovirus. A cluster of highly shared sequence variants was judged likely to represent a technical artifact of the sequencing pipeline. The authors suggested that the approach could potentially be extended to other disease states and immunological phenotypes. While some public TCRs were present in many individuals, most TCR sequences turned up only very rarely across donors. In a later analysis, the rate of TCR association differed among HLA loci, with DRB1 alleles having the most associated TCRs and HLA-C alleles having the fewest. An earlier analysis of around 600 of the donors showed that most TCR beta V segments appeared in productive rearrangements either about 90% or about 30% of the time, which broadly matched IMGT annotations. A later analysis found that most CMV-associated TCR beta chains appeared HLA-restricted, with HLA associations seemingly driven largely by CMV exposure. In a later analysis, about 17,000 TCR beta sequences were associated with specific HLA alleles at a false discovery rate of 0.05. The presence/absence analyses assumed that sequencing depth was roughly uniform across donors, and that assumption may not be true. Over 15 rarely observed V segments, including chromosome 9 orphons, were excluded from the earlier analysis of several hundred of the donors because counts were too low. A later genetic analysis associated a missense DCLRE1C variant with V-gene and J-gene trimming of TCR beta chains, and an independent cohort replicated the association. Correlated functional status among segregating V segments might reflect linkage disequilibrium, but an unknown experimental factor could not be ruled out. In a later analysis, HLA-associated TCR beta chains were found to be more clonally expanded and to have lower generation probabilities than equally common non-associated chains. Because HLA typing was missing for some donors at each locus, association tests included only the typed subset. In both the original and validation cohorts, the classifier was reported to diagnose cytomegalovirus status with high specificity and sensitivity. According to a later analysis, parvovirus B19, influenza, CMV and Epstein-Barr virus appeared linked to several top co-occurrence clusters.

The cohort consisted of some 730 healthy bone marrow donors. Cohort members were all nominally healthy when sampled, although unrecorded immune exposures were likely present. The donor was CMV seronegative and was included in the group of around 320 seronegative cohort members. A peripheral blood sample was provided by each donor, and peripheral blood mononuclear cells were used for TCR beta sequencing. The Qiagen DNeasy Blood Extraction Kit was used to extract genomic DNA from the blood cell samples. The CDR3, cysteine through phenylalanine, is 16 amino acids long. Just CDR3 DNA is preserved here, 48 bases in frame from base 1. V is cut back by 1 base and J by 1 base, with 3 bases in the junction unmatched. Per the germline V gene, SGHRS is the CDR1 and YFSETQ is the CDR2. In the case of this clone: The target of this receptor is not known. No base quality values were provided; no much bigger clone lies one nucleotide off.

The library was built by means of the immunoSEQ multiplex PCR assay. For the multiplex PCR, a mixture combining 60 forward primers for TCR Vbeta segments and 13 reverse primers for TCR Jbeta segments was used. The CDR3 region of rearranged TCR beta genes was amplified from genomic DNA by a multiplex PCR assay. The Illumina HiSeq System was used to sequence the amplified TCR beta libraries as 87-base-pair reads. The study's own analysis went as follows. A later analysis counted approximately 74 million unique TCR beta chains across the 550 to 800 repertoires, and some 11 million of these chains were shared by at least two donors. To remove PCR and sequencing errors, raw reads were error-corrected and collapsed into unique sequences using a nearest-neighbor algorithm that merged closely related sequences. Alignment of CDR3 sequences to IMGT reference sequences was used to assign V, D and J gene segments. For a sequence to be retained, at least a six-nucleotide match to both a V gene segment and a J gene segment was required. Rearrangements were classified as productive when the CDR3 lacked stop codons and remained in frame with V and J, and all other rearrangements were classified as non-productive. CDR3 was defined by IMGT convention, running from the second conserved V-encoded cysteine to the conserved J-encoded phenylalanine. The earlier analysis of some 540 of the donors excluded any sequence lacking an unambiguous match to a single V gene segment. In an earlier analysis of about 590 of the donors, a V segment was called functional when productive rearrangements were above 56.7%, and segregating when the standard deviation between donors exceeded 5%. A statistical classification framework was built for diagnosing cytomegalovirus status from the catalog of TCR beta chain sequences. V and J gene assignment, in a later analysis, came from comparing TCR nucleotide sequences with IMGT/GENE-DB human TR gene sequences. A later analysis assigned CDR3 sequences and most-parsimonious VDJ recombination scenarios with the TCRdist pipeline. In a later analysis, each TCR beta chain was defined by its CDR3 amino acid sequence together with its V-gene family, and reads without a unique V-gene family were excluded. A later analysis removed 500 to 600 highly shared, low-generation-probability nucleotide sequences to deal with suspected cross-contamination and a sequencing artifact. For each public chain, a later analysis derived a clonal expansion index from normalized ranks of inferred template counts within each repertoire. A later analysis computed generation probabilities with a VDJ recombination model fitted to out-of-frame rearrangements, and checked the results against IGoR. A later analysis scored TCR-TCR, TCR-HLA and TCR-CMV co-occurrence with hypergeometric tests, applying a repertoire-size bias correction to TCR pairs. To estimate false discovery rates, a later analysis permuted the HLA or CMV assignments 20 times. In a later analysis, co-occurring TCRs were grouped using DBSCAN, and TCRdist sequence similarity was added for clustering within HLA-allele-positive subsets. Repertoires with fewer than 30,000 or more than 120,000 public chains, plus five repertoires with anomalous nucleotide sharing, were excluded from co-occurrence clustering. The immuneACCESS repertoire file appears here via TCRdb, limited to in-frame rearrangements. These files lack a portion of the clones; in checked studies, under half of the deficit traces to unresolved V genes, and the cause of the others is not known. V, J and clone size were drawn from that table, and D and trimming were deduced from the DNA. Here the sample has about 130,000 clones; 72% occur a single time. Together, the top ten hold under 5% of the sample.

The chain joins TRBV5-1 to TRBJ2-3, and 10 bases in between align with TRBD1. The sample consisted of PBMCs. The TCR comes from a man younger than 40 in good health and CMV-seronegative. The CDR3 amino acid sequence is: CASSLLGTGGTDTQYF. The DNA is TGCGCCAGCAGCTTGCTCGGGACAGGGGGCACAGATACGCAGTATTTT.